The next 22 T cell receptor beta chains were all read from a single sample in a study of cytotoxic CD8 clonotypes in ibrutinib-treated CLL. The table came from immunoSEQ multiplex PCR; TCRdb's copy has only in-frame clones and leaves some out. The sample includes some 120,000 clones, roughly 57% of them seen just once. Sample: PBMCs, taken after 24 months of ibrutinib treatment. Receptors originate from a human donor with chronic lymphocytic leukemia.

The rearrangement uses TRBV28 and TRBJ2-3; D is possibly TRBD2 (5 bases). From germline, CDR1 is MDHEN and CDR2 SYDVKM. The CDR3 contains 16 residues. V was pared by 6 bases and J by 4 bases, with 20 bases between. DNA for the CDR3: TGTGCCAGCAGCCCACCACTAGGACCCACGCCAGATACGCAGTATTTT. Translating it yields CASSPPLGPTPDTQYF.

The chain carries TRBV2 and TRBJ2-1, with 12 positions matching TRBD1. CDR1 SNHLY and CDR2 FYNNEI come from the germline V gene. The CDR3 covers 15 residues. V shed 6 bases, J shed 5 bases, and the junction held 5 bases outside the gene matches. The CDR3 spells CASSPGQGADNEQFF. CDR3 bases: TGTGCCAGCAGCCCGGGACAGGGGGCAGACAATGAGCAGTTCTTC.

Remarks on this clone: Other DNA sequences in the same sample also yield this CDR3. The chain employs TRBV28 and TRBJ2-3, with TRBD1 matching 7 bases. Germline CDR1 MDHEN, CDR2 SYDVKM. The CDR3 extends over 14 amino acids. Trimming removed 6 bases from V and 0 bases from J; junction bases left unmatched: 3. The CDR3 DNA sequence: TGTGCCAGCAGCCTGACAGGGAGCACAGATACGCAGTATTTT. Amino acid sequence: CASSLTGSTDTQYF.

A few counts support this clone. CDR3 protein: CATSRDYGTPTGSGNTIYF. DNA of the CDR3: TGTGCCACCAGCAGAGATTACGGGACACCAACTGGCTCTGGAAACACCATATATTTT. The chain uses TRBV15 and TRBJ1-3; possibly TRBD1 for D (6 bases). V lost 0 bases and J lost 0, with 18 bases in between. This CDR3 region has 19 residues. Germline loops: CDR1 LNHNV, CDR2 YYDKDF (reference sequence).

The chain has TRBV7-8 and TRBJ2-7; D is unresolved. V lost 2 bases and J lost 2, with 10 bases in between. This CDR3 has 14 amino acids. Germline assignment: CDR1 SGHVS and CDR2 FQNEAQ. The CDR3 DNA reads as TGTGCCAGCAGCTTATCGGCAGGAGCCTACGAGCAGTACTTC. Encoded protein: CASSLSAGAYEQYF. The whole variable domain, remainder taken from reference TRBV7-8 and TRBJ2-7, is GAGVSQSPRYKVAKRGQDVALRCDPISGHVSLFWYQQALGQGPEFLTYFQNEAQLDKSGLPSDRFFAERPEGSVSTLKIQRTQQEDSAVYLCASSLSAGAYEQYFGPGTRLTVT.

V and J are TRBV19 and TRBJ2-3; 9 bases are a match to TRBD2. From germline, CDR1 is LNHDA and CDR2 SQIVND (reference sequence). The CDR3 consists of 14 residues. The J segment lost 4 bases and the V segment lost 4 bases, leaving 3 bases of the junction unmatched. The CDR3 bases are TGTGCCAGTAGTACGGGACTAGCTGCAGATACGCAGTATTTT. It encodes CASSTGLAADTQYF.

This clone has a handful of counts. J is TRBJ2-7 and V is TRBV11-3; 7 bases align to TRBD1. The CDR3 covers 15 residues. Germline values: CDR1 SGHNT, CDR2 YENEEA. The V gene end was trimmed by 4 bases and the J gene end by 4 bases; junction bases not matched to a gene: 10. CDR3 bases: TGTGCCAGCAGCTCCTACAGGGGCACATCGTACGAGCAGTACTTC. Protein product: CASSSYRGTSYEQYF. Full variable domain (rest looked up from reference TRBV11-3 and TRBJ2-7): EAGVVQSPRYKIIEKKQPVAFWCNPISGHNTLYWYLQNLGQGPELLIRYENEEAVDDSQLPKDRFSAERLKGVDSTLKIQPAELGDSAVYLCASSSYRGTSYEQYFGPGTRLTVT.

This rearrangement joins TRBV2 to TRBJ2-7; no clear D gene. This CDR3 comprises 12 residues. V gave up 7 bases and J gave up 4 bases, with 11 bases separating them. Germline V gene data show CDR1 as SNHLY and CDR2 as FYNNEI. This CDR3 reads CASTHDSYEQYF. The CDR3 bases are TGTGCCAGCACGCATGATTCATACGAGCAGTACTTC.

V and J are TRBV27 and TRBJ2-7; TRBD1 might be the D (6 bases). This CDR3 has 15 amino acids. V was clipped by 5 bases and J by 3 bases, with 17 bases between them. Germline V gives CDR1 MNHEY, CDR2 SMNVEV (reference sequence). This chain's CDR3 is CASSLKQGNFYEQYF. The CDR3 DNA reads as TGTGCCAGCAGTCTAAAACAGGGAAATTTCTACGAGCAGTACTTC.

The V call is TRBV7-2, the J call TRBJ2-5; D remains unclear. Deletions cut 0 bases from V and 1 base from J, with 9 bases between. Germline V gene lookup returns CDR1 SGHTA and CDR2 FQGNSA. The CDR3 runs to 15 residues. The CDR3 here is CASSLAMTVQETQYF. The CDR3 nucleotides read TGTGCCAGCAGCTTAGCGATGACGGTCCAAGAGACCCAGTACTTC.

This clone was seen only a few times. The chain links TRBV27 to TRBJ1-2; D is unresolved. Trimming stripped 1 base from V and 3 bases from J, with 6 bases between. CDR1 MNHEY and CDR2 SMNVEV come from the germline V gene (reference sequence). CDR3 length equals 13 residues. The CDR3 sequence: CASSLYPDYGYTF. Written as DNA, the CDR3 is TGTGCCAGCAGTTTATATCCGGACTATGGCTACACCTTC.

V gene TRBV19 combines with J gene TRBJ1-6, with TRBD1 as a possible D gene (6 bases). This CDR3 is 13 amino acids long. With 9 bases removed from V and 7 bases from J, the gap between germline ends came to 13 bases. Looked up from germline, CDR1 is LNHDA and CDR2 is SQIVND (reference sequence). Written as DNA, the CDR3 is TGTGCCAGCCGGCAAGGGGGGAATTCACCCCTCCACTTT. It is translated as CASRQGGNSPLHF.

The CDR3 DNA is TGTGCCAGTAGTACCAAACAGGGCCTAGGGTATCAGCCCCAGCATTTT. Residues: CASSTKQGLGYQPQHF. The rearrangement links TRBV19 to TRBJ1-5, with a weak D call TRBD1 (6 bases). Per the germline V gene, CDR1 is LNHDA and CDR2 is SQIVND (reference sequence). CDR3 length equals 16 residues. V was shortened by 4 bases and J by 5 bases, with 18 bases between the two germline ends.

The rearrangement joins TRBV28 to TRBJ1-5, with a weak D call TRBD1 (6 bases). Per germline, CDR1 MDHEN and CDR2 SYDVKM. Trimming took 6 bases from V and 2 from J, leaving 11 bases between them. The CDR3 length is 14 residues. CDR3 in DNA: TGTGCCAGCAGAGTAGGACAGCGCAATCAGCCCCAGCATTTT. Translation: CASRVGQRNQPQHF.

CDR3: CASSQGPYEQYF. CDR3 in DNA: TGTGCCAGCAGCCAAGGCCCCTACGAGCAGTACTTC. The V and J genes are TRBV14 and TRBJ2-7, with D hard to call. This CDR3 spans 12 amino acids. Germline V gene lookup returns CDR1 SGHDN and CDR2 FVKESK. The V gene lost 1 base and the J gene lost 2 bases, with 3 bases spanning the gap.

This rearrangement joins TRBV7-2 to TRBJ2-2; 9 bases are shared with TRBD2. With 5 bases clipped from V and 1 base from J, the junction kept 11 bases outside the gene matches. The germline V gene has CDR1 SGHTA and CDR2 FQGNSA. The CDR3 length is 18 residues. For the CDR3, the DNA is TGTGCCAGCAGCGCCCACCCTCTAGCGGGGAAGAACACCGGGGAGCTGTTTTTT. Encoded protein: CASSAHPLAGKNTGELFF.

The gene calls are TRBV5-1 and TRBJ2-5; D possibly uses TRBD1 or TRBD2 (6 bases each). Trimming took off 2 bases at V and 4 bases at J, with 12 bases between the two ends. CDR1 SGHRS and CDR2 YFSETQ come from the germline V gene. The CDR3 contains 14 residues. The CDR3 nucleotides read TGCGCCAGCAGCTTACTGGGGGGCCGAGAGACCCAGTACTTC. Encoded protein: CASSLLGGRETQYF.

This clone appeared a few times. The chain has TRBV29-1 and TRBJ2-5; D possibly matches TRBD1 or TRBD2 (6 bases each). The CDR3 sequence is 14 residues long. Germline V gene data show CDR1 as SQVTM and CDR2 as ANQGSEA. V lost 6 bases and J 5 bases, leaving 19 bases between the germline ends. The CDR3 bases are TGCAGCGTGAGGGGGGACACGCCGGACGAGACCCAGTACTTC. Encoded protein: CSVRGDTPDETQYF.

The gene calls are TRBV6-5 and TRBJ1-3; unclear D gene. Germline V CDR1 and CDR2: MNHEY, SVGAGI. V lost 8 bases and J lost 4, with 12 bases in between. This CDR3 has 13 residues. In nucleotides, the CDR3 is TGTGCCAGCGGTTCGAGGCACGGAAACACCATATATTTT. It codes for CASGSRHGNTIYF.

This clone came up many times. One base away lies a much larger clone, so this may be a sequencing read error. This chain connects TRBV9 to TRBJ1-2; D unresolved. The CDR3 loop spans 12 amino acids. Trimming removed 4 bases at V and 8 bases at J, with 12 bases between. The germline V gene has CDR1 SGDLS and CDR2 YYNGEE. The chain's CDR3 is CASSQDSEGYTF. The CDR3 DNA is TGTGCCAGCAGCCAAGATTCAGAAGGCTACACCTTC.

This chain joins TRBV5-4 and TRBJ1-2; D unclear. Germline assignment: CDR1 SGHNT and CDR2 YYREEE (reference sequence). This CDR3 contains 15 residues. With 0 bases removed from V and 4 bases from J, the gap between germline ends came to 13 bases. The CDR3 sequence: CASSLALKGTYGYTF. The CDR3 region has the DNA TGTGCCAGCAGCTTGGCCCTTAAAGGAACCTATGGCTACACCTTC.

This clone was seen only a few times. Germline is not matched at one junction end, which may reflect a read error. The rearrangement joins TRBV7-7 to TRBJ2-5, with 9 bases matching TRBD2. CDR3 length: 15 residues. Germline lookup yields CDR1 SSHAT and CDR2 FNYEAQ (reference sequence). The CDR3 reads CASSGTLAGPETQYF. In DNA form, the CDR3 reads TGTGCTAGCAGCGGAACTCTAGCGGGGCCAGAGACCCAGTACTTC. Full variable domain (missing parts from reference TRBV7-7 and TRBJ2-5): GAGVSQSPRYKVTKRGQDVTLRCDPISSHATLYWYQQALGQGPEFLTYFNYEAQPDKSGLPSDRFSAERPEGSISTLTIQRTEQRDSAMYRCASSGTLAGPETQYFGPGTRLLVL.